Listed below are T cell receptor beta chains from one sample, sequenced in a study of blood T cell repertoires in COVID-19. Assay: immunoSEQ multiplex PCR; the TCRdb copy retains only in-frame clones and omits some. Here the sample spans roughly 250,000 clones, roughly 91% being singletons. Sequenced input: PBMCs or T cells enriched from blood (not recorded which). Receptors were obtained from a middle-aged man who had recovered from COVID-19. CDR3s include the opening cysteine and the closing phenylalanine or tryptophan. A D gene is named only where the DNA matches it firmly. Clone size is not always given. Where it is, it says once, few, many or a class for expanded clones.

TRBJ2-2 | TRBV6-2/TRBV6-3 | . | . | CASSYSVVSGAGELFF | TGTGCCAGCAGTTACTCTGTTGTCTCAGGGGCCGGGGAGCTGTTTTTT
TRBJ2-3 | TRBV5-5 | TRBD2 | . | CASSLSLGRAGDTQYF | TGTGCCAGCAGCCTCTCTTTGGGGAGGGCCGGAGATACGCAGTATTTT
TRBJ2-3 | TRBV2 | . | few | CASNPPFRDTQYF | TGTGCCAGCAACCCCCCTTTTCGGGATACGCAGTATTTT
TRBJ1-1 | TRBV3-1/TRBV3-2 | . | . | CASGGAAEAFF | TGTGCCAGCGGGGGGGCGGCTGAAGCTTTCTTT
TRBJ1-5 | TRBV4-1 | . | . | CASSQQRGLRPFSNQPQHF | TGCGCCAGCAGCCAACAGCGGGGCTTGAGGCCCTTCAGCAATCAGCCCCAGCATTTT
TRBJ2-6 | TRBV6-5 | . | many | CASSYSSLSGANVLTF | TGTGCCAGCAGTTACTCCTCACTCTCTGGGGCCAACGTCCTGACTTTC
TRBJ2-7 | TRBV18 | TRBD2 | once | CASSPEGLAGDEQYF | TGTGCCAGCTCACCGGAGGGACTAGCGGGAGACGAGCAGTACTTC
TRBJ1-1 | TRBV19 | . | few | CASSIPPGHTEAFF | TGTGCCAGTAGTATTCCCCCAGGGCATACTGAAGCTTTCTTT
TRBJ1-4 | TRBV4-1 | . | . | CASSQGFRGLIEKLFF | TGCGCCAGCAGCCAAGGGTTTCGGGGGTTAATTGAAAAACTGTTTTTT
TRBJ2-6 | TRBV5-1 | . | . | CASSLAGANVLTF | TGCGCCAGCAGCCTCGCTGGGGCCAACGTCCTGACTTTC
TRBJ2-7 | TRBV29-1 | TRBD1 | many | CSVENDRVQYF | TGCAGCGTTGAGAACGACAGGGTACAGTACTTC
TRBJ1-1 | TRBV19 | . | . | CASSSGFTEAFF | TGTGCCAGTAGTTCAGGATTCACTGAAGCTTTCTTT
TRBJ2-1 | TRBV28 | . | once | CASTGPRGEQFF | TGTGCCAGCACGGGGCCCAGGGGCGAGCAGTTCTTC
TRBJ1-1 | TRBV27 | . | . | CASVGVGKTEAFF | TGTGCCAGTGTGGGCGTCGGGAAGACTGAAGCTTTCTTT
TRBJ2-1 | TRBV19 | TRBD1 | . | CASTGTGSFYNEQFF | TGTGCCAGTACCGGGACAGGGTCTTTCTACAATGAGCAGTTCTTC
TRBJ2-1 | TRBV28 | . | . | CASSSGLGNEQFF | TGTGCCAGCAGTTCGGGACTGGGCAATGAGCAGTTCTTC